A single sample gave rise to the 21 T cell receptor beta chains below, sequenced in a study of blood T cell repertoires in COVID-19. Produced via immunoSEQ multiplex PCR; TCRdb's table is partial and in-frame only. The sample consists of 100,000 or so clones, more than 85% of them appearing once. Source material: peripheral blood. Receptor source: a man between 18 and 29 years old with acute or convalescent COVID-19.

The DNA of the CDR3 is TGTGCCTGGAGTGCCCGACAGGGGGCAACTGAAGCTTTCTTT. This translates into CAWSARQGATEAFF. The chain recombines TRBV30 with TRBJ1-1; 10 bases match TRBD1. J was trimmed by 5 bases and V by 1 base; bases with no gene match: 4. Germline V CDR1 and CDR2: GTSNPN, SVGIG (reference sequence). The CDR3 has 14 amino acids.

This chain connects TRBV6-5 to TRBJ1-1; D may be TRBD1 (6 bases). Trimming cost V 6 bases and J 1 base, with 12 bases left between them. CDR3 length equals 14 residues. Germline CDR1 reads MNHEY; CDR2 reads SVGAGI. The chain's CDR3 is CASRPGVENTEAFF. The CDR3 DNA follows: TGTGCCAGCAGGCCAGGGGTTGAGAACACTGAAGCTTTCTTT.

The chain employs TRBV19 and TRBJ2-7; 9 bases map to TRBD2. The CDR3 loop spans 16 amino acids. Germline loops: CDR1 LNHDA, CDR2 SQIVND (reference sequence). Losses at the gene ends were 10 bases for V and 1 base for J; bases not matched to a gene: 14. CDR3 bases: TGTGCCACTAGGGGTAGCGGGAGTGTCGGATCCTACGAGCAGTACTTC. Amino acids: CATRGSGSVGSYEQYF.

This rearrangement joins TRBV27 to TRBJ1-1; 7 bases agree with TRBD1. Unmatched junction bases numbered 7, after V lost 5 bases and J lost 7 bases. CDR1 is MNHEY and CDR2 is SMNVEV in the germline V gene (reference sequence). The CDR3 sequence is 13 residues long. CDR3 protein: CASSTPGQIEAFF. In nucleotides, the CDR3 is TGTGCCAGCAGTACACCGGGACAGATTGAAGCTTTCTTT.

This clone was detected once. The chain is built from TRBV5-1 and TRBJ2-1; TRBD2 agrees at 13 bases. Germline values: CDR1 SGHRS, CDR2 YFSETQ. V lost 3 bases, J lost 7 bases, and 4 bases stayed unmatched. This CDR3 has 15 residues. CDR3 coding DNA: TGCGCCAGCAGCTCGGGGACTAGCGGGATAAATGAGCAGTTCTTC. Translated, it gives CASSSGTSGINEQFF.

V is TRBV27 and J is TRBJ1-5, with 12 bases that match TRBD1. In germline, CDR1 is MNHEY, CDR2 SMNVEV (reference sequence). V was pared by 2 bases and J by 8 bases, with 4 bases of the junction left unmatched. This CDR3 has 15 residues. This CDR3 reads CASSLGTGGFEPQHF. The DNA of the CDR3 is TGTGCCAGCAGTTTAGGGACAGGGGGCTTTGAGCCCCAGCATTTT.

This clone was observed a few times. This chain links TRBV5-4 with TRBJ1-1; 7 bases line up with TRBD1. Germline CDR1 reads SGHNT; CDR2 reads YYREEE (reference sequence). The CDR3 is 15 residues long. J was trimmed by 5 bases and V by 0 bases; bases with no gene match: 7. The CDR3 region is CASSLVEGAGTEAFF. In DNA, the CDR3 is TGTGCCAGCAGCTTGGTTGAGGGGGCGGGGACTGAAGCTTTCTTT.

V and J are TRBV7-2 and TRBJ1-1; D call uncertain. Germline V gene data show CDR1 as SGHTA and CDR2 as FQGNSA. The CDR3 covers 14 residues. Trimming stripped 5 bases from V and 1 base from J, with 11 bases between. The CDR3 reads CASSAEVWNTEAFF. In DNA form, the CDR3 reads TGTGCCAGCAGCGCCGAGGTCTGGAACACTGAAGCTTTCTTT.

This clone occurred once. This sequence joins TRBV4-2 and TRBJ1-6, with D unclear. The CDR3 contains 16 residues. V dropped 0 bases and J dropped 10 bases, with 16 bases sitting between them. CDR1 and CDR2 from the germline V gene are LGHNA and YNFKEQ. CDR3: CASSQEREGSGSPLHF. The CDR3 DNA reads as TGTGCCAGCAGCCAAGAAAGGGAGGGTAGCGGCTCACCCCTCCACTTT.

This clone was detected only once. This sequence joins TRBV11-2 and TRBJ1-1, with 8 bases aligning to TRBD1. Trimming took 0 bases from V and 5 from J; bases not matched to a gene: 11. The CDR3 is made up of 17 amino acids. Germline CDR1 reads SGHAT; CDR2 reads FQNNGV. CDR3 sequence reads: CASSLEVRTGRGTEAFF. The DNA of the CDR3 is TGTGCCAGCAGCTTAGAAGTGCGGACAGGGCGAGGGACTGAAGCTTTCTTT.

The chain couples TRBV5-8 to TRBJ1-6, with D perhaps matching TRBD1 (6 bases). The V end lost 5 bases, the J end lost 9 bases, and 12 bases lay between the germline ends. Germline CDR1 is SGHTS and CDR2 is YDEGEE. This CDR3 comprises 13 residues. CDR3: CASRRTEGSPLHF. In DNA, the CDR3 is TGTGCCAGCAGAAGGACAGAGGGTTCACCCCTCCACTTT.

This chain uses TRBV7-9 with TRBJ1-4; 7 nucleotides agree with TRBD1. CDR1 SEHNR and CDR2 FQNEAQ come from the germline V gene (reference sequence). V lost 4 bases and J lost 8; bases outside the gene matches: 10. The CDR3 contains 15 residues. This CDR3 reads CASSYSPSRGEKLFF. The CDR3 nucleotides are TGTGCCAGCAGCTACTCCCCTTCCAGGGGGGAAAAACTGTTTTTT. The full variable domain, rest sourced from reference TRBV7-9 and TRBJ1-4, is DTGVSQNPRHKITKRGQNVTFRCDPISEHNRLYWYRQTLGQGPEFLTYFQNEAQLEKSRLLSDRFSAERPKGSFSTLEIQRTEQGDSAMYLCASSYSPSRGEKLFFGSGTQLSVL.

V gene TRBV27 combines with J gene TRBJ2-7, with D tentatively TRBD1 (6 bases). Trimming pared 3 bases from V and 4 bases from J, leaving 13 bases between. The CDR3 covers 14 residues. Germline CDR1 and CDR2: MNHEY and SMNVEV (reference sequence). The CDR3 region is CASSFGQGHYEQYF. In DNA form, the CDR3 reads TGTGCCAGCAGTTTCGGGCAGGGGCATTACGAGCAGTACTTC.

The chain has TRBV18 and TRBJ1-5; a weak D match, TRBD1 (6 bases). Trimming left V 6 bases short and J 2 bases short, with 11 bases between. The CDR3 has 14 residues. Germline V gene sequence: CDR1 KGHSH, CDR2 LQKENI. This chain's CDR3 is CASSQGNGNQPQHF. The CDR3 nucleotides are TGTGCCAGCTCGCAGGGGAATGGCAATCAGCCCCAGCATTTT. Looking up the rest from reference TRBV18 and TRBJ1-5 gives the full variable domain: NAGVMQNPRHLVRRRGQEARLRCSPMKGHSHVYWYRQLPEEGLKFMVYLQKENIIDESGMPKERFSAEFPKEGPSILRIQQVVRGDSAAYFCASSQGNGNQPQHFGDGTRLSIL.

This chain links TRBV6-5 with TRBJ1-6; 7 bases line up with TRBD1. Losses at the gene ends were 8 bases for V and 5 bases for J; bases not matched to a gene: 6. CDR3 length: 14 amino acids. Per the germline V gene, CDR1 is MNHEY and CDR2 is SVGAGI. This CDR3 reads CASLFTGDNSPLHF. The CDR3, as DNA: TGTGCCAGCTTATTTACAGGGGATAATTCACCCCTCCACTTT.

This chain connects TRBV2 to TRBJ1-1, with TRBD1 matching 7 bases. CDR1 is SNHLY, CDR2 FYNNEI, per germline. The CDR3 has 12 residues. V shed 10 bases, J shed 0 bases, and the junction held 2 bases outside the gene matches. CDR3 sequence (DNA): TGTGCCATCGGGACAGTGAACACTGAAGCTTTCTTT. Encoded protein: CAIGTVNTEAFF.

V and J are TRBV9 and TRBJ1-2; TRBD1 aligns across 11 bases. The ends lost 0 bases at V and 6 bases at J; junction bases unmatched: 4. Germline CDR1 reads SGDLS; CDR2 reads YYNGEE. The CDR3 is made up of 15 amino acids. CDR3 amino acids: CASSVDGQGADGYTF. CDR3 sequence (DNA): TGTGCCAGCAGCGTAGACGGACAGGGGGCGGATGGCTACACCTTC. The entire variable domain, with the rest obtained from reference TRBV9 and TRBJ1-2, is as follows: DSGVTQTPKHLITATGQRVTLRCSPRSGDLSVYWYQQSLDQGLQFLIQYYNGEERAKGNILERFSAQQFPDLHSELNLSSLELGDSALYFCASSVDGQGADGYTFGSGTRLTVV.

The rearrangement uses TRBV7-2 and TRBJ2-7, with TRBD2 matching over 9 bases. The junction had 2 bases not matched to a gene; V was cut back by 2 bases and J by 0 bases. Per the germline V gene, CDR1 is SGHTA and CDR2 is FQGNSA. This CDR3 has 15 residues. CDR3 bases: TGTGCCAGCAGCTTATATAGCGGGGGCTCCTACGAGCAGTACTTC. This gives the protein CASSLYSGGSYEQYF.

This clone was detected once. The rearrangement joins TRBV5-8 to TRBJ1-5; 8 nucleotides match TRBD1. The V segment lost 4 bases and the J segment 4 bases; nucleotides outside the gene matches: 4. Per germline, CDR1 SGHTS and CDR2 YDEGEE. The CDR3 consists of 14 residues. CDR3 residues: CASSTRQGNQPQHF. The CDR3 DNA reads TGTGCCAGCAGCACCCGACAGGGGAATCAGCCCCAGCATTTT. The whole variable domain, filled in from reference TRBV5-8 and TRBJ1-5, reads EAGVTQSPTHLIKTRGQQATLRCSPISGHTSVYWYQQALGLGLQFLLWYDEGEERNRGNFPPRFSGRQFPNYSSELNVNALELEDSALYLCASSTRQGNQPQHFGDGTRLSIL.

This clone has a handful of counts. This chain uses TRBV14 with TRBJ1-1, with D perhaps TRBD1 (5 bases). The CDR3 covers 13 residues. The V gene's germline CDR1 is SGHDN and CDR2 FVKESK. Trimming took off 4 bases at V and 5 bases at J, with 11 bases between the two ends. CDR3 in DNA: TGTGCCAGCAGCCTTCAGGGTCGAACTGAAGCTTTCTTT. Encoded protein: CASSLQGRTEAFF.

This CDR3 is CASREVAGGFSDTQYF. DNA of the CDR3: TGTGCCTCCCGTGAGGTAGCGGGGGGGTTCTCAGATACGCAGTATTTT. The V call is TRBV10-3, the J call TRBJ2-3; 11 bases fit TRBD2. This CDR3 spans 16 amino acids. Trimming cost V 11 bases and J 4 bases; bases outside gene matches: 14. CDR1 and CDR2 (germline): ENHRY, SYGVKD.